This TCR beta chain comes out of a study of graft-versus-host responses after intestinal transplantation. As concerns this clone: Antigen: not known.

Profiling relied on immunoSEQ multiplex PCR, and the TCRdb table lists in-frame clones only, not all of them. This sample has roughly 110,000 clones, with roughly 89% found just once. V lost 7 bases and J lost 3, with 7 bases in between. CDR1 and CDR2 from the germline V gene are DFQATT and SNEGSKA (reference sequence). This CDR3 contains 11 residues. The TCR sequence derives from a human donor who was the organ donor for an intestinal transplant. Sequences were derived from unstimulated CD4+ T cells sorted from spleen or lymph node cells, sampled before transplant. V gene TRBV20-1 combines with J gene TRBJ1-3; no firm D call. CDR3 DNA: TGCAGTGTCCGAGATGGAAACACCATATATTTT. Amino acid sequence: CSVRDGNTIYF.